The T cell receptor beta chain described here comes from a study of blood T cell repertoires in COVID-19 (dated by TCRdb to the early 2020s). Background on the whole study: The collaborator samples originated in the United States, Italy and Spain and spanned the acute and convalescent phases of COVID-19. The material from the prospective study consisted of cDNA or gDNA derived from T cells, B-cell-depleted T cells, or PBMCs. Deeply sampled blood TCRbeta repertoires from subjects exposed to, actively infected with, or recovered from COVID-19 were included in the dataset. The repertoires were made available in a free public database intended to serve as a resource for research on the immune response to SARS-CoV-2. The samples were drawn from the first 160 participants of the ongoing ImmuneRACE study and from more than 1,000 subjects provided by 6 global collaborators. Nearly every sample came with metadata listing a de-identified subject ID, COVID-19 status, age in years and sex. Where HLA class I and class II types were available, the types were taken from metadata supplied by the sample provider, not from assay-based typing.

Summary of the overall study and its limitations: The amount of clinical and demographic metadata varied by source and participant and was provided uncurated.

There are 15 amino acids in the CDR3, from cysteine to phenylalanine inclusive. The entry retains the CDR3 DNA only, 45 bases that are in frame from base 1. Based on the germline V gene, the CDR1 and CDR2 sequences are LGHNA and YNFKEQ. The junction shows trimming of 1 base on V and 10 bases on J, and the gene matches do not reach 8 bases of it. Participants in the prospective study were aged 18 to 89 years, lived in approximately 26 United States geographic areas, and enrolled through a virtual design. In the prospective study, participants were assigned to cohorts based on the clinical history participants reported in a screening survey and a study questionnaire. Recovered participants in ImmuneRACE Cohort 3 were defined as having two consecutive negative NP/OP PCR tests, clearance from a healthcare professional, or resolution of symptoms. In the prospective study, whole blood, serum and a nasopharyngeal or oropharyngeal swab were collected from each participant by mobile phlebotomists. Over an approximately two-month period, participants in the prospective study had the option of providing additional blood draws and questionnaires. Before DNA extraction, blood samples from the prospective study were shipped at room temperature or frozen.

The immunoSEQ Assay, a bias-controlled multiplex PCR, was used to amplify TCRbeta CDR3 regions from genomic DNA. On the authors' methods: The number of nucleated cells in each sample was estimated by amplification of reference gene primers within the assay. To quantify the absolute abundance of each unique TCRbeta CDR3 rearrangement, sequence reads were collapsed and filtered. Productive Simpson clonality was computed per sample as the square root of Simpson's diversity index over productive rearrangements. As stored in TCRdb, this immuneACCESS dataset retains in-frame rearrangements with V and J assigned. A fraction of the clones does not appear; measured against another copy, unresolved V genes explain less than half of the discrepancy, and the remainder lacks a known reason. The D gene and trimming were derived from the DNA, and the V and J assignments and clone size from that table. This sample is represented by roughly 200,000 clones; approximately 90% of them were singletons. About 1.3% of the sample is held by the ten biggest clonotypes.

Of note for this clone: Its recognized antigen is unknown. The sample holds no much larger clone one base away, and base qualities are not on file.

The chain employs TRBV4-2 and TRBJ1-4; 8 of the junction bases match TRBD1. This clonotype was sampled from a man aged 30 to 39 who had recovered from COVID-19. The material sequenced was PBMCs or T cells enriched from blood (not recorded which). The nucleotide sequence is given as TGTGCCAGCAGCCAAGTGCCAATTCAGGGGGCAAAACTGTTTTTT. This is translated as CASSQVPIQGAKLFF.